This TCR beta chain came from a study of blood T cell repertoires in COVID-19. About the research overall: T cells, B-cell-depleted T cells, or PBMCs supplied cDNA or gDNA.

As originally analysed: Reference gene primer amplification gave estimated nucleated cell counts. Only in-frame clones appear in the TCRdb table, and some are missing; sequencing was by immunoSEQ multiplex PCR. From that table come the V and J calls and clone size; the DNA was used to work out D and trimming. The sample lists around 300,000 clones, roughly 88% occurring once. Germline V gene lookup returns CDR1 SGDLS and CDR2 YYNGEE. The length of the CDR3 is 13 residues. V gave up 0 bases and J gave up 7 bases, with 11 bases separating them. J is TRBJ2-7 and V is TRBV9; D possibly corresponds to TRBD2 (5 bases). Sequenced sample: PBMCs or T cells enriched from blood (not recorded which). The source of this sequence is a man under 40 who had recovered from COVID-19. The CDR3 DNA follows: TGTGCCAGCAGCGTAGGAGGGTTTTGGGAGCAGTACTTC. Residues: CASSVGGFWEQYF.